The source of this TCR beta chain is a study of low-dose radiotherapy and immunotherapy resistance in tumors. Study details: Intravenous ipilimumab 1 mg/kg every six weeks was given with nivolumab 240 mg every two weeks. Each two-week cycle included intravenous cyclophosphamide 200 mg/m2, given one day before radiation and immunotherapy.

This clonotype appeared many times. Germline CDR1 MNHEY, CDR2 SVGEGT. The CDR3 totals 13 residues. V lost 8 bases and J lost 3, with 13 bases in between. Primers used for first-strand cDNA, a TRAV- and TRBV-specific set, covered both alpha and beta chains. It was with a constant-region primer and a V-primer adapter that TCRs were amplified over about 20 PCR cycles. A single record per CDR3 protein comes from TCRdb applying MiXCR to the reads. Among 64,000 or so distinct CDR3 sequences, less than 35% were seen once, and the ten largest hold 8.5% to 14%. Time point defined: before trial treatment. The source was PBMCs, collected before treatment. This receptor was taken from a female donor with ovarian cancer. The gene calls are TRBV6-2 or TRBV6-3 and TRBJ1-2, with D possibly TRBD1 on 6 matching bases. CDR3 DNA sequence: TGTGCCAGCTCTCCGGGGGCTGACTATGGCTACACCTTC. This gives the protein CASSPGADYGYTF.